The 21 T cell receptor beta chains given below trace back to one sample, sequenced in a study of CD8 T cells in Susac syndrome. Reverse transcription used about 0.45 to 1 ug RNA and random hexamers. TCRdb passed the immunoSEQ multiplex PCR reads through MiXCR, listing each CDR3 protein once. The table lists roughly 130,000 distinct CDR3 sequences, roughly 96% of them singletons. The sample was CD4+ T cells from PBMCs. The receptor source for this set is a human donor in good health.

The chain carries TRBV12-3 or TRBV12-4 and TRBJ2-3; 7 nucleotides agree with TRBD1. Trimming cost V 5 bases and J 1 base; bases outside gene matches: 3. The CDR3 has 14 residues. The CDR3 protein is CASSDTGGTDTQYF. CDR3 DNA sequence: TGTGCCAGCAGTGATACAGGGGGCACAGATACGCAGTATTTT.

On this clonotype itself: Relative to the germline gene, one junction end is altered; a read error may explain this. This sequence joins TRBV28 and TRBJ2-3; 9 positions agree with TRBD1. The CDR3 runs to 12 residues. Germline CDR1 MDHEN, CDR2 SYDVKM. The CDR3 nucleotides read TGTGCCACCCGTCTGGGACAGGGCATAAAGGATTTT. This sequence encodes CATRLGQGIKDF.

V gene TRBV12-3 or TRBV12-4 combines with J gene TRBJ2-6; 7 bases match TRBD1. V gave up 6 bases and J gave up 0 bases; unmatched junction bases: 11. The CDR3 loop spans 18 amino acids. CDR3 bases: TGTGCCAGCAGATTTACAGGGGTGGAATTCTCTGGGGCCAACGTCCTGACTTTC. Translation gives CASRFTGVEFSGANVLTF.

The chain uses TRBV3-1 and TRBJ2-3, with a possible D match to TRBD2 (6 bases). Trimming took 0 bases from V and 3 from J, leaving 10 bases between them. CDR3 size: 15 residues. Germline V lookup: CDR1 LGHDT, CDR2 YNNKEL (reference sequence). The CDR3 protein is CASSQDRLETDTQYF. CDR3 coding DNA: TGTGCCAGCAGCCAAGACCGACTAGAAACAGATACGCAGTATTTT.

The V call is TRBV12-3 or TRBV12-4, the J call TRBJ1-1; no firm D call. V was pared by 3 bases and J by 0 bases, with 5 bases between. The CDR3 covers 13 residues. The CDR3 sequence: CASSFAVNTEAFF. In nucleotides, the CDR3 is TGTGCCAGCAGTTTTGCAGTGAACACTGAAGCTTTCTTT.

The chain joins TRBV24-1 to TRBJ2-1; D is uncertain. This CDR3 has 14 amino acids. V was clipped by 0 bases and J by 7 bases, with 9 bases between them. Germline lookup yields CDR1 KGHDR and CDR2 SFDVKD. The CDR3 region has the DNA TGTGCCACCAGTGATTTGGCCCTTAGTAATGAGCAGTTCTTC. Protein: CATSDLALSNEQFF.

The gene calls are TRBV7-8 and TRBJ2-6; unclear D gene. This CDR3 spans 15 amino acids. Germline CDR1 is SGHVS and CDR2 is FQNEAQ. V lost 2 bases and J 0 bases, leaving 5 bases between the germline ends. CDR3 protein: CASSLRRSGANVLTF. CDR3 in DNA: TGTGCCAGCAGCTTACGGCGCTCTGGGGCCAACGTCCTGACTTTC.

This CDR3 reads CSAPGQGNTGELFF. DNA of the CDR3: TGCAGTGCCCCGGGACAGGGGAACACCGGGGAGCTGTTTTTT. The V gene is TRBV20-1, the J gene TRBJ2-2, with 9 bases identical to TRBD1. Per the germline V gene, CDR1 is DFQATT and CDR2 is SNEGSKA (reference sequence). V lost 6 bases, J lost 1 base, and 3 bases stayed unmatched. This CDR3 is 14 amino acids long.

The V gene is TRBV5-4, the J gene TRBJ1-1, with 9 nucleotides matching TRBD1. CDR3 length: 14 amino acids. Trimming at V came to 4 bases and at J to 3 bases, leaving 4 bases not matched to a gene. The germline CDR1 and CDR2 sequences are SGHNT and YYREEE (reference sequence). As DNA, the CDR3 is TGTGCCAGCAGCGACAGGGGGATAGACACTGAAGCTTTCTTT. It specifies CASSDRGIDTEAFF. Full variable domain (remainder filled in from reference TRBV5-4 and TRBJ1-1): ETGVTQSPTHLIKTRGQQVTLRCSSQSGHNTVSWYQQALGQGPQFIFQYYREEENGRGNFPPRFSGLQFPNYSSELNVNALELDDSALYLCASSDRGIDTEAFFGQGTRLTVV.

This sequence joins TRBV19 and TRBJ2-6, with 12 bases that match TRBD1. Per the germline V gene, CDR1 is LNHDA and CDR2 is SQIVND (reference sequence). The CDR3 has 20 amino acids. V was pared by 6 bases and J by 2 bases, with 14 bases of the junction left unmatched. Here the CDR3 reads CASRTSGTGGGLAGANVLTF. The CDR3 DNA reads TGTGCCAGTAGGACGTCCGGGACAGGGGGCGGTCTTGCTGGGGCCAACGTCCTGACTTTC.

This chain joins TRBV2 and TRBJ2-3; no firm D call. CDR3 length: 15 residues. V was trimmed by 2 bases and J by 4 bases, leaving 13 bases between them. CDR1 is SNHLY and CDR2 is FYNNEI in the germline V gene. The CDR3 nucleotides are TGTGCCAGCAGTGAACTTATGGCAGTTGCAGATACGCAGTATTTT. This encodes CASSELMAVADTQYF.

This rearrangement joins TRBV20-1 to TRBJ2-5; 8 bases line up with TRBD2. The CDR3 is 14 amino acids. V dropped 3 bases and J dropped 2; count of bases not matched to a gene: 5. CDR1 DFQATT and CDR2 SNEGSKA come from the germline V gene (reference sequence). The CDR3 protein is CSARIAGRQETQYF. The CDR3 coding sequence is TGCAGTGCTAGGATAGCGGGACGACAAGAGACCCAGTACTTC.

The chain joins TRBV28 to TRBJ1-1; 7 bases line up with TRBD1. The V gene's germline CDR1 is MDHEN and CDR2 SYDVKM. The J segment lost 4 bases and the V segment lost 9 bases, leaving 8 bases of the junction unmatched. This CDR3 comprises 13 residues. For the CDR3, the DNA is TGTGCCAGTGTCCAGGGGGGGACCACTGAAGCTTTCTTT. It is translated as CASVQGGTTEAFF.

The chain has TRBV28 and TRBJ1-5; TRBD1 matches at 8 bases. V shed 4 bases, J shed 6 bases, and the junction held 14 bases outside the gene matches. The CDR3 runs 17 residues. Germline CDR1 is MDHEN and CDR2 is SYDVKM. CDR3: CASSWAPLSGGGQPQHF. The CDR3 DNA is TGTGCCAGCAGTTGGGCCCCCCTGTCAGGGGGCGGTCAGCCCCAGCATTTT.

The chain combines TRBV29-1 with TRBJ2-5, with TRBD1 matching 7 bases. The trim removed 7 bases at V and 3 bases at J, leaving 8 bases unmatched. The CDR3 extends over 13 amino acids. The V gene's germline CDR1 is SQVTM and CDR2 ANQGSEA. The CDR3 DNA reads TGCAGCGCCCTCGGACAGGTAGAAGAGACCCAGTACTTC. Translated, it gives CSALGQVEETQYF.

The rearrangement uses TRBV20-1 and TRBJ1-1; maybe TRBD1 (5 bases). The germline CDR1 and CDR2 sequences are DFQATT and SNEGSKA (reference sequence). V was shortened by 1 base and J by 6 bases, with 15 bases between the two germline ends. The CDR3 covers 14 residues. The CDR3 spells CSARVGLQNPEAFF. CDR3 coding DNA: TGCAGTGCTAGAGTGGGACTCCAAAATCCTGAAGCTTTCTTT.

V usage is TRBV5-1 and J usage is TRBJ1-2; no firm D call. CDR3 length: 14 residues. V gave up 0 bases and J gave up 1 base, with 7 bases separating them. Germline V gene lookup returns CDR1 SGHRS and CDR2 YFSETQ. In nucleotides, the CDR3 is TGCGCCAGCAGCTTGGACGGAGTTAACTATGGCTACACCTTC. Protein: CASSLDGVNYGYTF.

This chain connects TRBV20-1 to TRBJ2-7; no clear D. The CDR3 length is 16 residues. Germline V gene sequence: CDR1 DFQATT, CDR2 SNEGSKA (reference sequence). The V end lost 4 bases, the J end lost 3 bases, and 22 bases lay between the germline ends. In nucleotides, the CDR3 is TGCAGTGCTAAATATTACGAGCAGGCACGGATCTACGAGCAGTACTTC. Amino acid sequence: CSAKYYEQARIYEQYF.

CDR3 residues: CASRPDLFVAETQYF. As DNA, the CDR3 is TGTGCCAGCAGACCAGACCTCTTTGTTGCGGAGACCCAGTACTTC. The chain combines TRBV2 with TRBJ2-5; D ambiguous. CDR3 length: 15 amino acids. Germline lookup yields CDR1 SNHLY and CDR2 FYNNEI. V gave up 6 bases and J gave up 5 bases, with 19 bases separating them.

J is TRBJ2-7 and V is TRBV7-2; D remains unclear. Trimming removed 4 bases at V and 3 bases at J, with 10 bases between. The germline V gene encodes CDR1 SGHTA and CDR2 FQGNSA. The CDR3 contains 13 residues. The CDR3 spells CASSSPPLYEQYF. The DNA for the CDR3 is TGTGCCAGCAGCTCCCCGCCCCTCTACGAGCAGTACTTC. Full variable domain (rest looked up from reference TRBV7-2 and TRBJ2-7): GAGVSQSPSNKVTEKGKDVELRCDPISGHTALYWYRQSLGQGLEFLIYFQGNSAPDKSGLPSDRFSAERTGGSVSTLTIQRTQQEDSAVYLCASSSPPLYEQYFGPGTRLTVT.

This rearrangement joins TRBV2 to TRBJ1-1, with D perhaps matching TRBD1 (6 bases). Germline CDR1 SNHLY, CDR2 FYNNEI. The CDR3 loop spans 14 amino acids. V lost 4 bases and J lost 6, with 15 bases in between. The CDR3 region is CASSVEGEVSEAFF. Here the CDR3 DNA reads TGTGCCAGCAGTGTGGAGGGGGAGGTTTCTGAAGCTTTCTTT. The whole variable domain, filled in from reference TRBV2 and TRBJ1-1, reads EPEVTQTPSHQVTQMGQEVILRCVPISNHLYFYWYRQILGQKVEFLVSFYNNEISEKSEIFDDQFSVERPDGSNFTLKIRSTKLEDSAMYFCASSVEGEVSEAFFGQGTRLTVV.